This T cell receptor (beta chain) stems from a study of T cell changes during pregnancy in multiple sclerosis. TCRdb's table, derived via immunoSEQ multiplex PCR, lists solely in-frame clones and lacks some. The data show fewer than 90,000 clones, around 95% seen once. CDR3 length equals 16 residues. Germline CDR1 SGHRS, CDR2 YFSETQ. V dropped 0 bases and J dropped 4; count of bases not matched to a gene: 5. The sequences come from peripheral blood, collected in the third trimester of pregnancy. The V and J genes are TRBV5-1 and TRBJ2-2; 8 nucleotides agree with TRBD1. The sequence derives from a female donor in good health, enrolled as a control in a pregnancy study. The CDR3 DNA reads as TGCGCCAGCAGCTTGGGGACAGGGAAGGCCACCGGGGAGCTGTTTTTT. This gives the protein CASSLGTGKATGELFF. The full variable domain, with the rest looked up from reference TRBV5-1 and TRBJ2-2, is KAGVTQTPRYLIKTRGQQVTLSCSPISGHRSVSWYQQTPGQGLQFLFEYFSETQRNKGNFPGRFSGRQFSNSRSEMNVSTLELGDSALYLCASSLGTGKATGELFFGEGSRLTVL.